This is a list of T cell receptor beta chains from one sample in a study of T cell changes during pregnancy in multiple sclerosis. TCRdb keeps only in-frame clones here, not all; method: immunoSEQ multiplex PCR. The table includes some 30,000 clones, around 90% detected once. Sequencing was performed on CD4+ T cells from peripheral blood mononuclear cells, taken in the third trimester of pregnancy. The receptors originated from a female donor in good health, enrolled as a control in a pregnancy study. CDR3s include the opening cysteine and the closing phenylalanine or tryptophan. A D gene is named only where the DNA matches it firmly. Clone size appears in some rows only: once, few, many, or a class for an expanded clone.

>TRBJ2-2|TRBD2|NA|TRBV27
TGTGCCAGCAGTTCCAGGGGACTAGCGCAGAACACCGGGGAGCTGTTTTTT
CASSSRGLAQNTGELFF
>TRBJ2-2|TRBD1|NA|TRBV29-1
TGCAGCGCCGCATCCGGGACAGGGAACACCGGGGAGCTGTTTTTT
CSAASGTGNTGELFF
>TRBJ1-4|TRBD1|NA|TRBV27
TGTGCCAGCAGTCCCGACAGGGGGAGAGCTAATGAAAAACTGTTTTTT
CASSPDRGRANEKLFF
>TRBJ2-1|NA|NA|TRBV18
TGTGCCAGCTCACCTAGTACACTGGGAGGGGGTAGCTCCTACAATGAGCAGTTCTTC
CASSPSTLGGGSSYNEQFF
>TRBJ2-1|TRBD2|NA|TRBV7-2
TGTGCCAGCAGCCCCCCCCTAAGCGGGGTCTCCTACAATGAGCAGTTCTTC
CASSPPLSGVSYNEQFF
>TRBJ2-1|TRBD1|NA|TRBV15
TGTGCCACCAGCAGAGATAAAGTCAGGGGGAATGAGCAGTTCTTC
CATSRDKVRGNEQFF
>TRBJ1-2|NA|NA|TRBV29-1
TGCAGCGTTGATTGGGGCTCCTATGGCTACACCTTC
CSVDWGSYGYTF
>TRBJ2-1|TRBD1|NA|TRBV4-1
TGCGCCAGCAGCCAAGCCCCCGACAGGGGAGCATACAATGAGCAGTTCTTC
CASSQAPDRGAYNEQFF
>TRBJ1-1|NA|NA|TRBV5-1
TGCGCCAGCAGCGGCGTACAGGGATCGAACACTGAAGCTTTCTTT
CASSGVQGSNTEAFF
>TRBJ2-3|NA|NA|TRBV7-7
TGTGCTAGCAGCTCTTCCAGACTCGCCCATACGCAGTATTTT
CASSSSRLAHTQYF
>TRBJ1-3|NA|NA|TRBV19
TGTGCCAGTACCCTAGTAGGCTATGGGAACACCATATATTTT
CASTLVGYGNTIYF
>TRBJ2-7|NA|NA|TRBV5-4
TGTGCCAGCAGCTTAACACAAAACGACTACGAGCAGTACTTC
CASSLTQNDYEQYF
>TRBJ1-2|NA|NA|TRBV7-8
TGTGCCAGCAGCGTTTCGTCCGGGACACCCTATGGCTACACCTTC
CASSVSSGTPYGYTF
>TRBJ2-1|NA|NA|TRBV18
TGTGCCAGCTCCTCGGCAGGGGCTGACAGTGAGCAGTTCTTC
CASSSAGADSEQFF
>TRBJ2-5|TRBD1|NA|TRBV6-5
TGTGCCAGCAGTGACAGGGGGAGAAGGGAGACCCAGTACTTC
CASSDRGRRETQYF
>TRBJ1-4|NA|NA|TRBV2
TGTGCCAGCAGTGAGGGGCGAATGAGGGGAGGCGAAAAACTGTTTTTT
CASSEGRMRGGEKLFF
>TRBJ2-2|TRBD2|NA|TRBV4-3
TGCGCCAGCAGCTCGGGGGGGGGCACCGGGGAGCTGTTTTTT
CASSSGGGTGELFF
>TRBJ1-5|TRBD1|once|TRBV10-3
TGTGCCATCAGTTCGACAGGGGTCAATCAGCCCCAGCATTTT
CAISSTGVNQPQHF
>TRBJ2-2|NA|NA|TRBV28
TGTGCCAGCAGTTCCCCCTCAGGTCTGACGAACACCGGGGAGCTGTTTTTT
CASSSPSGLTNTGELFF
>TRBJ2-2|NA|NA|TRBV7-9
TGTGCCAGCAGCGGACAGTTGAACACCGGGGAGCTGTTTTTT
CASSGQLNTGELFF
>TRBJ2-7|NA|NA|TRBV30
TGTGCCTGGAGTACGGGATCCTACGAGCAGTACTTC
CAWSTGSYEQYF
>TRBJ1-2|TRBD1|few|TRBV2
TGTGCCAGCACCGTCCATAAGTCCCAGGCAGGGGGCGGGTATGGCTACACCTTC
CASTVHKSQAGGGYGYTF
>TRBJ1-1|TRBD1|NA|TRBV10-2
TGCGCCAGCATCGACAGGGCGAACACTGAAGCTTTCTTT
CASIDRANTEAFF
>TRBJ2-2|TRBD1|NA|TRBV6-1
TGTGCCAGCAGTCCGCGACAGGGTGGGACCGGGGAGCTGTTTTTT
CASSPRQGGTGELFF
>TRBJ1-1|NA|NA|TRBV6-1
TGTGCCAGCAGTGAAAACTCAGCTACAGTCACTGAAGCTTTCTTT
CASSENSATVTEAFF
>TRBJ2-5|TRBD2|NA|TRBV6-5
TGTGCCAGCGGGGGGGTAGCGGGGAAGTTAGAGACCCAGTACTTC
CASGGVAGKLETQYF
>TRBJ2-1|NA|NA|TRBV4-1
TGCGCCAGCAGCCGCCTCTCAGCGGTAGCCTACAATGAGCAGTTCTTC
CASSRLSAVAYNEQFF
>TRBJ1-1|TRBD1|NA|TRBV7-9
TGTGCCAGCAGCTTCACACAGGGGGTTGTGGGAGCTTTCTTT
CASSFTQGVVGAFF
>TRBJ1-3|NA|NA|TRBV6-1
TGTGCCAGCAGTGAATCTCTCTCTGGAAACACCATATATTTT
CASSESLSGNTIYF
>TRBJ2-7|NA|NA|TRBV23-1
TGCGCCAGCAGAACGGGAACCTACGAGCAGTACTTC
CASRTGTYEQYF
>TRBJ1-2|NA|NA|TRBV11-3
TGTGCCAGCAGCTATCAGGGTCGAGAATATGGCTACACCTTC
CASSYQGREYGYTF